The clone carrying this T cell receptor beta chain appeared many times. Its target is not known. These data come from a study of beta chain features in type 1 diabetes. Study findings and constraints: A moderate, significant TCRB CDR3 shortening appeared in type 1 diabetes across four CD4+ subsets.

Germline values: CDR1 SGHRS, CDR2 YFSETQ. V dropped 4 bases and J dropped 7; count of bases not matched to a gene: 0. The CDR3 contains 12 residues. Expressed TCRB transcripts were sequenced because the isolated RNA had all been reverse transcribed beforehand. TCRdb's table, derived via immunoSEQ multiplex PCR, lists solely in-frame clones and lacks some. The sample lists 150,000 or so clones; around a tenth were seen once. This sequence originates from a man in his late teens or twenties in good health. The sample was central memory CD4+ T cells from blood. V is TRBV5-1 and J is TRBJ2-4; 9 nucleotides agree with TRBD1. The CDR3 sequence: CASSGQGNIQYF. The CDR3 DNA is TGCGCCAGCAGCGGACAGGGGAACATTCAGTACTTC. Based on the CDR3 plus reference TRBV5-1 and TRBJ2-4, the full variable domain is KAGVTQTPRYLIKTRGQQVTLSCSPISGHRSVSWYQQTPGQGLQFLFEYFSETQRNKGNFPGRFSGRQFSNSRSEMNVSTLELGDSALYLCASSGQGNIQYFGAGTRLSVL.